One sample yielded the 3 T cell receptor beta chains listed below, sequenced in a study of PD-1 blockade in classical Hodgkin lymphoma. Method: immunoSEQ multiplex PCR; TCRdb's copy keeps in-frame clones and lacks some. The data hold thousands of clones, with approximately 54% observed a single time. The patients all showed relapse after autologous stem cell transplantation, while their brentuximab vedotin exposure varied. Thawed PBMCs were the source of CD8+ T cells, obtained through magnetic negative selection. This sample comprised CD8+ T cells from blood, obtained at baseline. These receptors were obtained from a human donor with classical Hodgkin lymphoma.

The chain is built from TRBV30 and TRBJ2-7; a possible D gene is TRBD1 (5 bases). Trimming removed 2 bases from V and 0 bases from J, with 14 bases in between. The CDR3 sequence is 15 residues long. The V gene's germline CDR1 is GTSNPN and CDR2 SVGIG (reference sequence). The CDR3 nucleotides read TGTGCCTGGAGTATAACAGACAGATTCTCCTACGAGCAGTACTTC. Translation: CAWSITDRFSYEQYF.

J is TRBJ2-1 and V is TRBV11-1; 8 nucleotides match TRBD1. Trimming took 2 bases from V and 4 from J; bases not matched to a gene: 7. There are 16 residues in the CDR3. Germline values: CDR1 SGHAT, CDR2 FQDESV (reference sequence). CDR3: CASSLIWTGFYNEQFF. The CDR3 nucleotides read TGTGCCAGCAGCTTAATATGGACAGGGTTTTACAATGAGCAGTTCTTC.

This clone occurred a few times. The chain is built from TRBV25-1 and TRBJ2-1; D unresolved. The length of the CDR3 is 15 residues. The germline V gene encodes CDR1 MGHDK and CDR2 SYGVNS. Trimming took 0 bases from V and 2 from J, leaving 8 bases between them. CDR3 sequence: CASSEYTETYNEQFF. Written as DNA, the CDR3 is TGTGCCAGCAGTGAATATACAGAGACCTACAATGAGCAGTTCTTC.